This entry features one T cell receptor (beta chain) sequence. The germline V gene encodes CDR1 MGHRA and CDR2 YSYEKL. The germline V and J ends were trimmed by 4 bases and 4 bases, with 10 bases remaining between them. CDR3 length equals 13 residues. The sample belongs to a study of blood T cell repertoires in COVID-19. Study information: T cells, B-cell-depleted T cells, or PBMCs supplied cDNA or gDNA.

Original data processing: Amplifying reference gene primers gave estimates of nucleated cell counts. The protocol was immunoSEQ multiplex PCR, while the TCRdb copy is restricted to in-frame clones and leaves out a portion. V and J calls and clone size are those listed in that table; D and trimming were worked out from the DNA. The profile shows about 190,000 clones, approximately 84% of them singletons. This TCR was recovered from a woman aged 65 to 85 with active or convalescent COVID-19. The chain has TRBV4-1 and TRBJ1-1, with no clear D. Sequencing was performed on peripheral blood. CDR3: CASSRMPGTEAFF. CDR3 in DNA: TGCGCCAGCAGCCGAATGCCGGGCACTGAAGCTTTCTTT.